Shown below are 25 T cell receptor beta chains from a single sample sequenced in a study of long-term antiretroviral therapy in people with HIV. Running of the v3.0 immunoSEQ assay took place at survey level. Libraries were prepared by immunoSEQ multiplex PCR; TCRdb keeps only in-frame clonotypes and omits some of them. The table records about 7,100 clones, 79% of them present only once. This sample comprised unsorted PBMCs, obtained 1.1 years after starting antiretroviral therapy. All receptors come from a man aged 40-49 years with HIV.

The chain joins TRBV6-5 to TRBJ2-1; a possible D gene is TRBD1 (6 bases). CDR3 length equals 14 residues. Trimming cost V 8 bases and J 3 bases, with 14 bases left between them. Germline assignment: CDR1 MNHEY and CDR2 SVGAGI. CDR3 in amino acids: CASGSDSVYNEQFF. CDR3 nucleotide sequence: TGTGCCAGCGGGTCGGACAGCGTCTACAATGAGCAGTTCTTC.

The chain carries TRBV10-3 and TRBJ2-1, with D possibly being TRBD1 (5 bases). Trimming left V 2 bases short and J 4 bases short, with 12 bases between. This CDR3 comprises 15 residues. CDR1 and CDR2 (germline): ENHRY, SYGVKD. The CDR3 sequence: CAISEMGPDYNEQFF. The CDR3 bases are TGTGCCATCAGTGAGATGGGGCCGGATTACAATGAGCAGTTCTTC.

This clone was detected only once. The chain combines TRBV5-6 with TRBJ1-2, with D maybe TRBD1 (6 bases). Germline V gives CDR1 SGHDT, CDR2 YYEEEE. V dropped 5 bases and J dropped 14 bases, with 16 bases sitting between them. The CDR3 consists of 11 residues. DNA for the CDR3: TGTGCCAGCAGTCATACGTCAGGGGAAACCTTC. Translation gives CASSHTSGETF.

The chain couples TRBV27 to TRBJ2-7; D may match TRBD1 or TRBD2 (5 bases each). Germline CDR1 reads MNHEY; CDR2 reads SMNVEV (reference sequence). V dropped 3 bases and J dropped 4 bases, with 13 bases sitting between them. The CDR3 runs to 14 residues. CDR3 in amino acids: CASSLRGRVYEQYF. CDR3 bases: TGTGCCAGCAGTTTGAGGGGCAGGGTTTACGAGCAGTACTTC.

As DNA, the CDR3 is TGTGCCAGCAAGAAACACTGTTACAATGAGCAGTTCTTC. Encoded protein: CASKKHCYNEQFF. V is TRBV6-6 and J is TRBJ2-1; D unclear. Germline V gene lookup returns CDR1 MNHNY and CDR2 SVGAGI (reference sequence). Trimming stripped 7 bases from V and 4 bases from J, with 11 bases between. The CDR3 runs 13 residues.

In its sample, this clone is medium-sized. J is TRBJ1-6 and V is TRBV6-1; TRBD1 might be the D (6 bases). The CDR3 is 16 amino acids. In germline, CDR1 is MNHNS, CDR2 SASEGT. Trimming pared 0 bases from V and 8 bases from J, leaving 14 bases between. CDR3 residues: CASSEATGGMDSPLHF. The CDR3 DNA reads as TGTGCCAGCAGTGAAGCAACGGGGGGCATGGATTCACCCCTCCACTTT.

The chain uses TRBV5-4 and TRBJ2-2; 15 positions agree with TRBD2. V dropped 8 bases and J dropped 6; count of bases not matched to a gene: 8. This CDR3 spans 16 amino acids. Germline V gives CDR1 SGHNT, CDR2 YYREEE (reference sequence). The CDR3 DNA sequence: TGTGCCAGTGCTCGGGGACTAGCGGGGGGATCCGGGGAGCTGTTTTTT. Translating it yields CASARGLAGGSGELFF.

This clone appeared a few times. This chain uses TRBV7-8 with TRBJ2-5, with D perhaps given as TRBD1 or TRBD2 (5 bases each). Trimming took off 7 bases at V and 0 bases at J, with 9 bases between the two ends. Germline values: CDR1 SGHVS, CDR2 FQNEAQ. The CDR3 is made up of 13 amino acids. CDR3 sequence (DNA): TGTGCCAGCATGAGGGGATACCAAGAGACCCAGTACTTC. This gives the protein CASMRGYQETQYF.

The chain combines TRBV6-5 with TRBJ2-5; TRBD1 might be the D (5 bases). Germline V gene sequence: CDR1 MNHEY, CDR2 SVGAGI. This CDR3 has 12 residues. Trimming shortened V by 2 bases and J by 7 bases, and 8 bases separated the two germline ends. The CDR3 DNA sequence: TGTGCCAGCAGTTACCAGGGCGGGACCCAGTACTTC. It specifies CASSYQGGTQYF.

CDR3 in amino acids: CASRTLNNEQFF. CDR3 nucleotides: TGTGCCAGCAGGACGTTGAACAATGAGCAGTTCTTC. V gene TRBV27 combines with J gene TRBJ2-1, with no clear D. With 6 bases removed from V and 5 bases from J, the gap between germline ends came to 8 bases. Germline V gives CDR1 MNHEY, CDR2 SMNVEV (reference sequence). The CDR3 is 12 amino acids.

The rearrangement uses TRBV4-2 and TRBJ2-7; D could derive from TRBD1 or TRBD2 (5 bases each). The CDR3 is 14 amino acids. Per germline, CDR1 LGHNA and CDR2 YNFKEQ. V was trimmed by 2 bases and J by 0 bases, leaving 8 bases between them. The CDR3 region is CASSQKGTSYEQYF. The CDR3 DNA reads as TGTGCCAGCAGCCAAAAGGGGACCTCCTACGAGCAGTACTTC.

The CDR3 region is CASSLAAGGYTEAFF. As DNA, the CDR3 is TGCGCCAGCAGCTTGGCGGCAGGGGGATACACTGAAGCTTTCTTT. V and J are TRBV5-1 and TRBJ1-1; 7 bases align to TRBD1. Losses at the gene ends were 0 bases for V and 3 bases for J; bases not matched to a gene: 5. Germline CDR1 SGHRS, CDR2 YFSETQ. The CDR3 loop spans 15 amino acids.

The rearrangement joins TRBV30 to TRBJ1-4, with 9 bases identical to TRBD1. The germline V gene has CDR1 GTSNPN and CDR2 SVGIG (reference sequence). V lost 3 bases to trimming and J lost 8 bases; unmatched junction nucleotides: 4. This CDR3 contains 13 residues. The CDR3 protein is CAWRGQGHEKLFF. The DNA for the CDR3 is TGTGCCTGGAGGGGACAGGGTCACGAAAAACTGTTTTTT.

The rearrangement joins TRBV19 to TRBJ1-3; TRBD1 agrees at 8 bases. CDR1 LNHDA and CDR2 SQIVND come from the germline V gene (reference sequence). V was clipped by 10 bases and J by 0 bases; unmatched bases: 23. The CDR3 extends over 20 amino acids. CDR3 in amino acids: CATRRALGQGGSGSGNTIYF. CDR3 nucleotide sequence: TGTGCCACCCGTCGGGCTCTAGGACAGGGTGGAAGTGGCTCTGGAAACACCATATATTTT.

The CDR3 region is CASSFGERGGTDTQYF. The DNA for the CDR3 is TGTGCCAGCAGCTTCGGCGAGCGGGGCGGAACAGATACGCAGTATTTT. This chain links TRBV5-6 with TRBJ2-3; 7 bases match TRBD2. There are 16 residues in the CDR3. Germline assignment: CDR1 SGHDT and CDR2 YYEEEE. Trimming removed 2 bases from V and 3 bases from J; junction bases left unmatched: 9.

The chain combines TRBV2 with TRBJ2-5; 11 bases map to TRBD2. The J segment lost 5 bases and the V segment lost 4 bases, leaving 15 bases of the junction unmatched. This CDR3 is 18 amino acids long. Germline V CDR1 and CDR2: SNHLY, FYNNEI. DNA of the CDR3: TGTGCCAGCAGTGCCGGACTGCTAGCGGGGGGCTCCCTCGAGACCCAGTACTTC. This codes for CASSAGLLAGGSLETQYF.

This clone was detected a few times. The gene calls are TRBV5-1 and TRBJ2-1; 8 bases are shared with TRBD2. The CDR3 length is 15 residues. V was pared by 1 base and J by 5 bases, with 5 bases of the junction left unmatched. Germline V gene data show CDR1 as SGHRS and CDR2 as YFSETQ. The CDR3: CASSLFGGVNNEQFF. CDR3 coding DNA: TGCGCCAGCAGCTTGTTCGGGGGGGTTAACAATGAGCAGTTCTTC.

This chain joins TRBV19 and TRBJ2-3, with D maybe TRBD2 (5 bases). Germline CDR1 is LNHDA and CDR2 is SQIVND (reference sequence). Trimming removed 3 bases at V and 0 bases at J, with 7 bases between. This CDR3 is built from 14 residues. Here the CDR3 reads CASSISVSTDTQYF. CDR3 bases: TGTGCCAGTAGTATTAGCGTCAGCACAGATACGCAGTATTTT. Supplemented by reference TRBV19 and TRBJ2-3, the full variable domain reads DGGITQSPKYLFRKEGQNVTLSCEQNLNHDAMYWYRQDPGQGLRLIYYSQIVNDFQKGDIAEGYSVSREKKESFPLTVTSAQKNPTAFYLCASSISVSTDTQYFGPGTRLTVL.

The chain links TRBV4-2 to TRBJ2-5; 9 nucleotides match TRBD1. CDR3 length: 15 residues. Germline assignment: CDR1 LGHNA and CDR2 YNFKEQ. The junction had 8 bases not matched to a gene; V was cut back by 5 bases and J by 4 bases. CDR3 residues: CASSTRTGDRETQYF. The DNA of the CDR3 is TGTGCCAGCAGCACCCGGACAGGGGACCGAGAGACCCAGTACTTC.

The rearrangement joins TRBV5-3 to TRBJ1-2, with 8 bases lining up with TRBD1. TRBV5-3 is an ORF for which the function is uncertain. J was trimmed by 6 bases and V by 4 bases; bases with no gene match: 8. The length of the CDR3 is 14 residues. The CDR3 DNA sequence: TGTGCCAGAAGCCCGGACAGGGCCTCCAATGGCTACACCTTC. This sequence encodes CARSPDRASNGYTF.

The chain has TRBV19 and TRBJ1-2; unclear D gene. The CDR3 covers 13 residues. V was cut by 3 bases and J by 5 bases, with 10 bases left in between. Per the germline V gene, CDR1 is LNHDA and CDR2 is SQIVND (reference sequence). The CDR3 here is CASSMAANYGYTF. The CDR3 coding sequence is TGTGCCAGTAGTATGGCCGCAAATTATGGCTACACCTTC.

The chain couples TRBV6-1 to TRBJ1-5; D is unclear. The germline gives CDR1 MNHNS, CDR2 SASEGT. V was trimmed by 2 bases and J by 2 bases, leaving 16 bases between them. The CDR3 runs 17 residues. The DNA for the CDR3 is TGTGCCAGCAGTGAAAGCGGGGAAGGGCTAGGCAATCAGCCCCAGCATTTT. Translating gives CASSESGEGLGNQPQHF.

The rearrangement links TRBV19 to TRBJ2-2, with D perhaps TRBD1 (7 bases). CDR1 LNHDA and CDR2 SQIVND come from the germline V gene (reference sequence). Trimming cost V 6 bases and J 1 base, with 21 bases left between them. CDR3 length: 18 residues. The CDR3 loop is CASRGGELRQGNTGELFF. CDR3 DNA sequence: TGTGCCAGTAGGGGGGGTGAACTCCGACAGGGGAACACCGGGGAGCTGTTTTTT.

V usage is TRBV10-2 and J usage is TRBJ1-2; D ambiguous. The V gene lost 2 bases and the J gene lost 4 bases, with 14 bases spanning the gap. Per the germline V gene, CDR1 is WSHSY and CDR2 is SAAADI. CDR3 size: 15 residues. CDR3 nucleotides: TGCGCCAGCAGTGAGCAGGCCCCGTCTCTCTATGGCTACACCTTC. Amino acid sequence: CASSEQAPSLYGYTF.

As regards this clone: Other nucleotide sequences in the sample specify the same CDR3. The chain has TRBV25-1 and TRBJ1-5; 10 positions agree with TRBD1. The CDR3 runs to 14 residues. V was clipped by 6 bases and J by 3 bases; unmatched bases: 2. Germline lookup yields CDR1 MGHDK and CDR2 SYGVNS. CDR3 nucleotides: TGTGCCAGCAGAGGACAGGGGGACAATCAGCCCCAGCATTTT. Residues: CASRGQGDNQPQHF.